The 17 T cell receptor beta chains in this list originate from one sample, sequenced in a study of blood T cell repertoires in COVID-19 (dated by TCRdb to the early 2020s). Libraries came from the immunoSEQ multiplex PCR assay. TCRdb carries this immuneACCESS record with in-frame sequences only. Its versions omit some clonotypes, under half of them owing to an unresolved V gene in the studies checked, with the rest unexplained. In all, the sample holds 250,000 to 350,000 clones, and around 89% of those were seen once. The ten largest clones capture roughly an eighth of the sample. Sequencing was done on a sample of peripheral blood. Receptor source: a woman in her fifties or sixties with acute or convalescent COVID-19.

The chain carries TRBV19 and TRBJ1-5, with D perhaps matching TRBD1 (6 bases). Per the germline V gene, CDR1 is LNHDA and CDR2 is SQIVND (reference sequence). This CDR3 contains 16 residues. Trimming took off 4 bases at V and 2 bases at J, with 15 bases between the two ends. CDR3 in amino acids: CASSTPVGAGNQPQHF. The CDR3 region has the DNA TGTGCCAGTAGTACCCCTGTGGGGGCGGGCAATCAGCCCCAGCATTTT.

The V call is TRBV30, the J call TRBJ2-7; 8 nucleotides align to TRBD2. The ends lost 2 bases at V and 2 bases at J; junction bases unmatched: 11. This CDR3 region has 16 residues. Germline values: CDR1 GTSNPN, CDR2 SVGIG (reference sequence). CDR3: CAWSRASGFETYEQYF. The CDR3 nucleotides are TGTGCCTGGAGTAGGGCTAGCGGGTTTGAAACCTACGAGCAGTACTTC.

The rearrangement uses TRBV28 and TRBJ1-6; tentative D call: TRBD1 (5 bases). V was pared by 10 bases and J by 1 base, with 11 bases between. Germline V gene data show CDR1 as MDHEN and CDR2 as SYDVKM. This CDR3 is built from 14 residues. Written as DNA, the CDR3 is TGTGCCAACTCGGGGGGATCCTATAATTCACCCCTCCACTTT. It translates to CANSGGSYNSPLHF.

The chain employs TRBV15 and TRBJ1-5, with a weak D call TRBD1 (6 bases). CDR1 LNHNV and CDR2 YYDKDF come from the germline V gene (reference sequence). With 0 bases removed from V and 2 bases from J, the gap between germline ends came to 11 bases. The CDR3 runs to 16 residues. The CDR3 sequence: CATSRDPPGGNQPQHF. As DNA, the CDR3 is TGTGCCACCAGCAGAGATCCCCCAGGGGGCAATCAGCCCCAGCATTTT. Using reference TRBV15 and TRBJ1-5 for the parts outside the CDR3, the full variable domain is DAMVIQNPRYQVTQFGKPVTLSCSQTLNHNVMYWYQQKSSQAPKLLFHYYDKDFNNEADTPDNFQSRRPNTSFCFLDIRSPGLGDTAMYLCATSRDPPGGNQPQHFGDGTRLSIL.

This chain links TRBV19 with TRBJ2-5; no definite D call. This CDR3 is built from 13 residues. CDR1 is LNHDA, CDR2 SQIVND, per germline (reference sequence). The germline V and J ends were trimmed by 5 bases and 5 bases, with 12 bases remaining between them. CDR3 DNA sequence: TGTGCCAGTAGTGCCCACAAGGAGGAGACCCAGTACTTC. This gives the protein CASSAHKEETQYF.

The J gene is TRBJ2-3, the V gene TRBV19; TRBD1 agrees at 7 bases. The CDR3 covers 14 residues. CDR1 and CDR2 (germline): LNHDA, SQIVND (reference sequence). The V segment lost 7 bases and the J segment 0 bases; nucleotides outside the gene matches: 4. The CDR3 region has the DNA TGTGCCAGTATGAGGGGACAGAGCACAGATACGCAGTATTTT. This codes for CASMRGQSTDTQYF.

This sequence joins TRBV30 and TRBJ2-7, with 8 bases that match TRBD1. V was pared by 1 base and J by 6 bases, with 11 bases of the junction left unmatched. Germline CDR1 is GTSNPN and CDR2 is SVGIG (reference sequence). CDR3 length: 15 amino acids. CDR3 sequence: CAWSGDRPGMGEQYF. Here the CDR3 DNA reads TGTGCCTGGAGTGGGGACAGGCCGGGGATGGGCGAGCAGTACTTC.

As regards this clone: Other DNA sequences from this sample encode an identical CDR3 as well. This chain uses TRBV28 with TRBJ1-1; the match to TRBD1 covers 7 bases. Germline values: CDR1 MDHEN, CDR2 SYDVKM. Losses at the gene ends were 6 bases for V and 0 bases for J; bases not matched to a gene: 4. The CDR3 extends over 14 amino acids. The CDR3, as DNA: TGTGCCAGCAGCCTGACAGGGCTGAACACTGAAGCTTTCTTT. Amino acids: CASSLTGLNTEAFF.

The chain carries TRBV7-8 and TRBJ1-2; 12 nucleotides match TRBD1. The CDR3 contains 17 residues. The germline gives CDR1 SGHVS, CDR2 FQNEAQ. With V trimmed by 8 bases and J by 5 bases, 15 bases remained unmatched. The CDR3 bases are TGTGCCAGCGGGATGGGAGGGGGACAGGGGGCTAGGTATGGCTACACCTTC. The encoded protein is CASGMGGGQGARYGYTF.

V is TRBV7-3 and J is TRBJ2-1, with no clear D. The CDR3 loop spans 13 amino acids. The germline CDR1 and CDR2 sequences are SGHTA and FQGTGA. Trimming took 3 bases from V and 10 from J, leaving 13 bases between them. The CDR3 DNA reads TGTGCCAGCAGCTTGCAGGCTCGTGGGGAGCAGTTCTTC. This translates into CASSLQARGEQFF.

Concerning this clone: At the DNA level, this CDR3 is encoded by other sequences in the same sample as well. The chain combines TRBV7-9 with TRBJ2-1; D possibly corresponds to TRBD1 (5 bases). The CDR3 totals 15 residues. Per germline, CDR1 SEHNR and CDR2 FQNEAQ (reference sequence). Trimming stripped 7 bases from V and 2 bases from J, with 15 bases between. The CDR3 nucleotides are TGTGCCAGCACCCGTGATAGGGGTACCTACAATGAGCAGTTCTTC. As protein: CASTRDRGTYNEQFF.

The rearrangement uses TRBV5-1 and TRBJ2-2; TRBD2 agrees at 9 bases. The V gene end was trimmed by 6 bases and the J gene end by 3 bases; junction bases not matched to a gene: 3. The CDR3 totals 14 residues. CDR1 SGHRS and CDR2 YFSETQ come from the germline V gene. CDR3 region: CASKPSGDTGELFF. Written as DNA, the CDR3 is TGCGCCAGCAAGCCTAGCGGGGACACCGGGGAGCTGTTTTTT. Using reference TRBV5-1 and TRBJ2-2 for the parts outside the CDR3, the full variable domain is KAGVTQTPRYLIKTRGQQVTLSCSPISGHRSVSWYQQTPGQGLQFLFEYFSETQRNKGNFPGRFSGRQFSNSRSEMNVSTLELGDSALYLCASKPSGDTGELFFGEGSRLTVL.

The V gene is TRBV6-2 or TRBV6-3, the J gene TRBJ1-2, with D hard to call. The CDR3 covers 13 residues. Trimming stripped 5 bases from V and 0 bases from J, with 7 bases between. Germline assignment: CDR1 MNHEY and CDR2 SVGEGT. For the CDR3, the DNA is TGTGCCAGCAGTGACGGAGCTAACTATGGCTACACCTTC. This sequence encodes CASSDGANYGYTF.

V usage is TRBV25-1 and J usage is TRBJ1-4; D call uncertain. The germline gives CDR1 MGHDK, CDR2 SYGVNS. The V end lost 3 bases, the J end lost 2 bases, and 7 bases lay between the germline ends. The CDR3 is 14 residues long. CDR3 DNA: TGTGCCAGCAGTGACGGACTCACTAATGAAAAACTGTTTTTT. It encodes CASSDGLTNEKLFF.

This clone was counted only a few times. The chain has TRBV12-3 or TRBV12-4 and TRBJ1-2; a weak D match, TRBD1 (5 bases). CDR3 length: 12 residues. The V and J ends lost 2 bases and 9 bases respectively, with 10 bases between them. CDR3 in DNA: TGTGCCAGCAGTTTACCCCAGGGAAGCTACACCTTC. Protein: CASSLPQGSYTF.

The gene calls are TRBV18 and TRBJ2-1, with a possible D match to TRBD1 (5 bases). The CDR3 runs 15 residues. V lost 0 bases, J lost 8 bases, and 14 bases lay in between. The germline gives CDR1 KGHSH, CDR2 LQKENI. Written as DNA, the CDR3 is TGTGCCAGCTCACCACCACGGCAGGGTCCGGATGAGCAGTTCTTC. This gives the protein CASSPPRQGPDEQFF.

V and J are TRBV5-6 and TRBJ2-7, with TRBD2 as a possible D gene (5 bases). CDR3 size: 17 residues. The V end lost 4 bases, the J end lost 3 bases, and 23 bases lay between the germline ends. Looked up from germline, CDR1 is SGHDT and CDR2 is YYEEEE. DNA for the CDR3: TGTGCCAGCAGCAGTCTCGGGGATGGAGCCAACTACTACGAGCAGTACTTC. This gives the protein CASSSLGDGANYYEQYF.